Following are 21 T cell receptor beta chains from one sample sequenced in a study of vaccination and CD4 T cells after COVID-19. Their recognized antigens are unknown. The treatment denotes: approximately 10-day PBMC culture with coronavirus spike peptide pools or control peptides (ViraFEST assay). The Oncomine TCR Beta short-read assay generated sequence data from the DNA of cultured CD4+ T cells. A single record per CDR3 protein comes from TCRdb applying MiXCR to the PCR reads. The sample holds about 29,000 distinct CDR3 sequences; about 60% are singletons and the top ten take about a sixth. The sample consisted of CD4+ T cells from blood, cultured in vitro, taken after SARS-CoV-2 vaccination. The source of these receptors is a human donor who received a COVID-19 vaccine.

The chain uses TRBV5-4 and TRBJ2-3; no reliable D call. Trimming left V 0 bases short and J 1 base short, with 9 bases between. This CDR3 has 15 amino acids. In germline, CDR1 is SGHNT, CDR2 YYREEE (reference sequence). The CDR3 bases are TGTGCCAGCAGCTTGGCCGCTCCGGGCACAGATACGCAGTATTTT. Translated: CASSLAAPGTDTQYF. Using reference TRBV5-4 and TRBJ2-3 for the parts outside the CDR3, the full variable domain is ETGVTQSPTHLIKTRGQQVTLRCSSQSGHNTVSWYQQALGQGPQFIFQYYREEENGRGNFPPRFSGLQFPNYSSELNVNALELDDSALYLCASSLAAPGTDTQYFGPGTRLTVL.

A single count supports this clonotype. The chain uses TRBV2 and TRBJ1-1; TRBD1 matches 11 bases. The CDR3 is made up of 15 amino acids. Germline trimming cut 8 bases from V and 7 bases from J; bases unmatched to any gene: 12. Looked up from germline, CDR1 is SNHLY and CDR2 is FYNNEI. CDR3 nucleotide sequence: TGTGCCAGCCCCACCCATCCCGGGACAGGGGGTGAAGCTTTCTTT. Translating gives CASPTHPGTGGEAFF.

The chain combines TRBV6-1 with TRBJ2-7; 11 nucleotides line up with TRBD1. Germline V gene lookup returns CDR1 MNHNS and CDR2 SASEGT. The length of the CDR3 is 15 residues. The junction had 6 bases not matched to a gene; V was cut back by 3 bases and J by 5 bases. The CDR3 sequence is CASSDPRDRGDEQYF. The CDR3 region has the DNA TGTGCCAGCAGTGATCCCCGGGACAGGGGGGACGAGCAGTACTTC.

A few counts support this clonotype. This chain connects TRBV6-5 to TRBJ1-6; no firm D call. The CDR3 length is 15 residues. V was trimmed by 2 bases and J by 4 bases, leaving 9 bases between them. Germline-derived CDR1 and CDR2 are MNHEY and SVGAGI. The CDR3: CASSYERDYNSPLHF. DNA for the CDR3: TGTGCCAGCAGTTACGAACGAGATTATAATTCACCCCTCCACTTT.

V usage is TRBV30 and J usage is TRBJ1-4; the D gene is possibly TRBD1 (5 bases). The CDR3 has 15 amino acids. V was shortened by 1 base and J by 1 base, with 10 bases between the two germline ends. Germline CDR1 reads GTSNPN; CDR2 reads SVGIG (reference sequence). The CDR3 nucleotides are TGTGCCTGGAGTGGGGGCAGGAGAACTAATGAAAAACTGTTTTTT. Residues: CAWSGGRRTNEKLFF.

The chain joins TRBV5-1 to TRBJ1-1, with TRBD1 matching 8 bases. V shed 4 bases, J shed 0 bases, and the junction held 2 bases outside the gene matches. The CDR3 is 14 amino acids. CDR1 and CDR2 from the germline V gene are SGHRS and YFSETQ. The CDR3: CASSIQGVNTEAFF. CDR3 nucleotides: TGCGCCAGCAGCATACAGGGGGTGAACACTGAAGCTTTCTTT.

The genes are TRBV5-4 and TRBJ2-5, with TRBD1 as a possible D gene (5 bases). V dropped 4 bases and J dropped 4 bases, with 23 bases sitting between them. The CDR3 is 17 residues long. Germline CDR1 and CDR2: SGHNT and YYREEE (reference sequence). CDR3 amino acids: CASSLGMGGADTETQYF. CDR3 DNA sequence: TGTGCCAGCAGCCTGGGGATGGGTGGGGCTGATACAGAGACCCAGTACTTC.

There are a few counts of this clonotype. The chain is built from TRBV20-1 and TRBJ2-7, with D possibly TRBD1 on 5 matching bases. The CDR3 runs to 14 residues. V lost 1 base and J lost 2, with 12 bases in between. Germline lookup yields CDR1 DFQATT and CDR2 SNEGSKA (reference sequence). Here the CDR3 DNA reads TGCAGTGCTAGAGTTCCAGGGCGTGCCTACGAGCAGTACTTC. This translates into CSARVPGRAYEQYF.

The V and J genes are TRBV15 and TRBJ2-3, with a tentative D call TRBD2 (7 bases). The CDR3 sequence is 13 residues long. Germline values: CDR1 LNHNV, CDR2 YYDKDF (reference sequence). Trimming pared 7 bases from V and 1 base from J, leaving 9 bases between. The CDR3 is CATTGGGTDTQYF. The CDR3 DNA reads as TGTGCCACCACGGGGGGCGGCACAGATACGCAGTATTTT.

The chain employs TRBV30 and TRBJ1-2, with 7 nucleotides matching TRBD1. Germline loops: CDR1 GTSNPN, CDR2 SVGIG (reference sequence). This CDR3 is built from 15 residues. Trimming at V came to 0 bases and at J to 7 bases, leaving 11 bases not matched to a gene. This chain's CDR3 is CAWSVQSGGRGGYTF. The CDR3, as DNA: TGTGCCTGGAGTGTGCAATCAGGGGGAAGGGGTGGCTACACCTTC.

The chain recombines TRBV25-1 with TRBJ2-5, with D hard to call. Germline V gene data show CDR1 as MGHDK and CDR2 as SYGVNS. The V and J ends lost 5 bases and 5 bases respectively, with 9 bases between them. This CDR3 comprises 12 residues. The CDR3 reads CASSPGLETQYF. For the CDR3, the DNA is TGTGCCAGCAGTCCCGGGTTGGAGACCCAGTACTTC.

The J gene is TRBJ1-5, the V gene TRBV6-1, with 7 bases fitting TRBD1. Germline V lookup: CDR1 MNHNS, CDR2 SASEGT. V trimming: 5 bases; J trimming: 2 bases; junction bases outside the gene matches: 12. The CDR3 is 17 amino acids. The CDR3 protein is CASSRGAGGFGNQPQHF. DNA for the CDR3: TGTGCCAGCAGTAGAGGGGCAGGGGGGTTCGGCAATCAGCCCCAGCATTTT.

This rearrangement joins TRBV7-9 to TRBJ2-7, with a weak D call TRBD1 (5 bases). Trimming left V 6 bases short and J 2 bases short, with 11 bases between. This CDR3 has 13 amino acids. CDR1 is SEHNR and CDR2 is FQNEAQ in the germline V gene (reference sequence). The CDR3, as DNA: TGTGCCAGCAGATTTGACAGCGCCTACGAGCAGTACTTC. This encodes CASRFDSAYEQYF.

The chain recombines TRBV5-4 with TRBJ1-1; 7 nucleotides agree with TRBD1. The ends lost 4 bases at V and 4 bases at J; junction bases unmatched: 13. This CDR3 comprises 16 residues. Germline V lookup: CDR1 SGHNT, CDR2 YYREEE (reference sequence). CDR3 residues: CASSTPVGAGGTEAFF. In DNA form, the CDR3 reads TGTGCCAGCAGCACCCCCGTCGGGGCAGGGGGCACTGAAGCTTTCTTT.

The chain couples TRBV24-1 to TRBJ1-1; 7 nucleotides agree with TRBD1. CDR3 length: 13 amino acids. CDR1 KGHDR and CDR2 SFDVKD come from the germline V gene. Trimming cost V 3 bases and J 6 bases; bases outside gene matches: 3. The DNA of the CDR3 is TGTGCCACCAGTGATGAGGGGGCGGCTGAAGCTTTCTTT. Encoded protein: CATSDEGAAEAFF.

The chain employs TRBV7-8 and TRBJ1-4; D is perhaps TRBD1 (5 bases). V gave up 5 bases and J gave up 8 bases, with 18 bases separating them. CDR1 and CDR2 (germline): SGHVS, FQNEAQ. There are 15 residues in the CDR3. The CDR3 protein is CASSITRGTPEKLFF. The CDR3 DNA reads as TGTGCCAGCAGCATCACGAGGGGAACACCAGAAAAACTGTTTTTT.

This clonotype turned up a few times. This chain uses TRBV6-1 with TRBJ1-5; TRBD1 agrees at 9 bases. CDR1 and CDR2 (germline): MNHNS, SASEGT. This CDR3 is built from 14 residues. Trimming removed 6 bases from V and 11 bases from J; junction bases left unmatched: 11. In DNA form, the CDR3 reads TGTGCCAGCAGGAATACAGGGGGCGATTACACCCAGCATTTT. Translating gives CASRNTGGDYTQHF.

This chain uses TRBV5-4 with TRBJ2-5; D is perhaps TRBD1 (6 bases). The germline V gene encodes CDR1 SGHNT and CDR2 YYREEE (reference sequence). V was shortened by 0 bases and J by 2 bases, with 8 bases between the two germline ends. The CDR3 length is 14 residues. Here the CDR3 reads CASSLGGQQETQYF. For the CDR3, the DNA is TGTGCCAGCAGCTTGGGTGGACAGCAAGAGACCCAGTACTTC.

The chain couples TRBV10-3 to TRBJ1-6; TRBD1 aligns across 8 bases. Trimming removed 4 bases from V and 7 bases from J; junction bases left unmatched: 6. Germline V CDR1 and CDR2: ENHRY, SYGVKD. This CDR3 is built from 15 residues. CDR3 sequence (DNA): TGTGCCATCAGTGCAGGGGGCGCGAAGAATTCACCCCTCCACTTT. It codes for CAISAGGAKNSPLHF.

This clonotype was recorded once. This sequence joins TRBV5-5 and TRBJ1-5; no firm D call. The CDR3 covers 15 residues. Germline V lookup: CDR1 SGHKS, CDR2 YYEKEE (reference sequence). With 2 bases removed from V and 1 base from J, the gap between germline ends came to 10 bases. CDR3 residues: CASSFRSESNQPQHF. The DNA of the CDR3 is TGTGCCAGCAGCTTTCGGTCGGAGAGCAATCAGCCCCAGCATTTT.

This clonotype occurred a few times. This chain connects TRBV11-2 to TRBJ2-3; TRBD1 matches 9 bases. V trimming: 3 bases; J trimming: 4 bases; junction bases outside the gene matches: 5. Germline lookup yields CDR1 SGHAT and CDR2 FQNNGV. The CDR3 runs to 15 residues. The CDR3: CASSFRQGEADTQYF. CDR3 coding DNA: TGTGCCAGCAGCTTTAGACAGGGGGAGGCAGATACGCAGTATTTT.